Sequencing of this T cell receptor (beta chain) was carried out in a study of blood T cells in healthy people across ages. Study findings and constraints: Donor CMV status was unknown, possibly confounding expanded clonotype changes.

For the second PCR, which ran for roughly 6 to 12 cycles, a sample-barcoded 5' primer and a J-beta primer mix were used. TCRdb passed the 5' RACE reads through MiXCR, listing each CDR3 protein once. Of 550,000 to 600,000 distinct CDR3 sequences in the sample, 45% to 55% were seen once. This CDR3 has 11 amino acids. Trimming shortened V by 0 bases and J by 10 bases, and 5 bases separated the two germline ends. This clonotype was observed many times. The antigen remains unidentified. The chain employs TRBV12-3 or TRBV12-4 and TRBJ2-3; D not certain. Sequencing was done on a sample of blood. This clonotype was obtained from an elderly man in good health. CDR3: CASSLAWAQYF. In DNA, the CDR3 is TGTGCCAGCAGTTTAGCCTGGGCGCAGTATTTT.